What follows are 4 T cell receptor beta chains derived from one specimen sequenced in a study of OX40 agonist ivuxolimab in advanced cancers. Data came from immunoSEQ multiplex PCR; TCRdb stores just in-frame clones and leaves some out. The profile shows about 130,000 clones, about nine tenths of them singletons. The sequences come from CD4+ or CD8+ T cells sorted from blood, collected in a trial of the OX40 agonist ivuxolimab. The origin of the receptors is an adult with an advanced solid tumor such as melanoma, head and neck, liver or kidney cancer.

CDR3 nucleotides: TGTGCCAGTAATCCGGACAGGGGGCTAAAACAGCCCCAGCATTTT. This gives the protein CASNPDRGLKQPQHF. The V gene is TRBV19, the J gene TRBJ1-5; 11 bases match TRBD1. The CDR3 totals 15 residues. V shed 7 bases and J 7 bases; nucleotides not matched to a gene: 9. Germline lookup yields CDR1 LNHDA and CDR2 SQIVND (reference sequence).

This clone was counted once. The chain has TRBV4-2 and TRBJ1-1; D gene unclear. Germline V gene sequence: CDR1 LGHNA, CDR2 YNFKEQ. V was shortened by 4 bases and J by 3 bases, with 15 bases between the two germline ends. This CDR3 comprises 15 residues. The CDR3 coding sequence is TGTGCCAGCAGCCCGGAGACGGGGATGGACACTGAAGCTTTCTTT. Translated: CASSPETGMDTEAFF.

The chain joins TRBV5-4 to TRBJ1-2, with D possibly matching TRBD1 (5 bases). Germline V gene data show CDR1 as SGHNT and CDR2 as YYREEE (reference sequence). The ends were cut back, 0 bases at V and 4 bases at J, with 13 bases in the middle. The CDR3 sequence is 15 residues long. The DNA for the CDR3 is TGTGCCAGCAGCTTGGTAGGGGTAGGGTCCTATGGCTACACCTTC. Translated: CASSLVGVGSYGYTF.

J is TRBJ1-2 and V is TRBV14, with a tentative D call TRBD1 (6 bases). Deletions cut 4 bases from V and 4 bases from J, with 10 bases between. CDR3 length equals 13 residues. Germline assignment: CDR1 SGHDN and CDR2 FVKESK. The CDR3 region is CASSPDRTYGYTF. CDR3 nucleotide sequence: TGTGCCAGCAGCCCAGACAGGACCTATGGCTACACCTTC.